A selection of T cell receptor beta chains follows, all from one sample in a study of molecular identifiers for immune sequencing clone quantification. TCRdb ran MiXCR on the PCR reads and lists one entry per CDR3 protein. The sample holds roughly 630,000 distinct CDR3 sequences, about 25% seen once. Sequencing was carried out using naive CD8+ T cells from blood, with Jurkat cell RNA spiked in. The receptors were gathered from a human donor in good health. Some libraries in this study had Jurkat cell RNA spiked in. Each CDR3 is given with its conserved first and last residue. Each record gives: CDR3 protein, CDR3 DNA, J gene, clone size, V gene, D gene. A D gene is named only where the DNA matches it firmly. Clone size is stated in some rows and not others, as once, few, many or a class when expanded.

CDR3aa: CASSRPLGSSGQEGAGELFF
CDR3nt: TGTGCCAGCAGCCGCCCGCTCGGTAGCTCCGGACAGGAGGGAGCCGGGGAGCTGTTTTTT
j_gene: TRBJ2-2
abundance: -
v_gene: TRBV7-6
d_gene: -

CDR3aa: CAWSLPAEPQHF
CDR3nt: TGTGCCTGGAGCTTGCCCGCCGAGCCCCAGCATTTT
j_gene: TRBJ1-5
abundance: many
v_gene: TRBV30
d_gene: -

CDR3aa: CASSYFSMVSGVGRAFF
CDR3nt: TGTGCCAGCAGTTATTTCTCAATGGTCTCGGGCGTCGGTCGAGCTTTCTTT
j_gene: TRBJ1-1
abundance: many
v_gene: TRBV6-5
d_gene: -

CDR3aa: CASSEGLDTQYF
CDR3nt: TGTGCCAGCAGTGAAGGGTTGGATACGCAGTATTTT
j_gene: TRBJ2-3
abundance: many
v_gene: TRBV6-1
d_gene: -

CDR3aa: CASSRPFQGEKLFF
CDR3nt: TGTGCCAGCAGTCGTCCCTTCCAGGGTGAAAAACTGTTTTTT
j_gene: TRBJ1-4
abundance: many
v_gene: TRBV28
d_gene: -

CDR3aa: CASSQDRMDEQFF
CDR3nt: TGCGCCAGCAGCCAAGATCGAATGGATGAGCAGTTCTTC
j_gene: TRBJ2-1
abundance: -
v_gene: TRBV4-1
d_gene: -

CDR3aa: CASSYSPGDGKLFF
CDR3nt: TGTGCCAGCAGTTACTCTCCCGGGGATGGAAAACTGTTTTTT
j_gene: TRBJ1-4
abundance: few
v_gene: TRBV6-5
d_gene: -

CDR3aa: CASSIVPRAHEQYF
CDR3nt: TGTGCCAGTAGTATAGTTCCCAGGGCCCACGAGCAGTACTTC
j_gene: TRBJ2-7
abundance: -
v_gene: TRBV19
d_gene: -

CDR3aa: CARRQEINPVSGELFF
CDR3nt: TGCGCCCGCCGCCAAGAAATCAATCCAGTGAGCGGGGAGCTGTTTTTT
j_gene: TRBJ2-2
abundance: -
v_gene: TRBV4-3
d_gene: -

CDR3aa: CASSVTGRRRDTEAFF
CDR3nt: TGTGCCAGCAGTGTAACAGGGCGGAGAAGGGACACTGAAGCTTTCTTT
j_gene: TRBJ1-1
abundance: few
v_gene: TRBV27
d_gene: -

CDR3aa: CASSLDSLTGDQPQHF
CDR3nt: TGTGCCAGCAGCTTGGACTCTCTCACAGGGGATCAGCCCCAGCATTTT
j_gene: TRBJ1-5
abundance: -
v_gene: TRBV5-8
d_gene: TRBD1

CDR3aa: CAWSVPGGLETQYF
CDR3nt: TGTGCCTGGAGTGTACCGGGGGGGTTGGAGACCCAGTACTTC
j_gene: TRBJ2-5
abundance: -
v_gene: TRBV30
d_gene: TRBD2

CDR3aa: CASSLGRDFSYEPYF
CDR3nt: TGTGCCAGCAGCTTGGGACGGGACTTTTCCTACGAGCCGTACTTC
j_gene: TRBJ2-7
abundance: -
v_gene: TRBV5-3
d_gene: -

CDR3aa: CASKTGGWPQHF
CDR3nt: TGTGCCAGCAAGACAGGGGGCTGGCCCCAGCATTTT
j_gene: TRBJ1-5
abundance: -
v_gene: TRBV27
d_gene: TRBD1

CDR3aa: CASSVEGGTSAFTDTQYF
CDR3nt: TGTGCCAGCAGCGTAGAAGGAGGGACTAGCGCATTCACAGATACGCAGTATTTT
j_gene: TRBJ2-3
abundance: many
v_gene: TRBV9
d_gene: TRBD2

CDR3aa: CASSIPPASGGSDTQYF
CDR3nt: TGTGCCAGTAGTATTCCCCCCGCTAGCGGGGGTTCAGATACGCAGTATTTT
j_gene: TRBJ2-3
abundance: -
v_gene: TRBV19
d_gene: TRBD2

CDR3aa: CASSPILGARTSTDTQYF
CDR3nt: TGTGCCAGCAGTCCAATTTTGGGTGCGAGAACTAGCACAGATACGCAGTATTTT
j_gene: TRBJ2-3
abundance: many
v_gene: TRBV12-3/TRBV12-4
d_gene: -

CDR3aa: CASSLGGLAGGLTTDTQYF
CDR3nt: TGTGCCAGCAGCTTAGGGGGACTAGCGGGGGGACTTACCACAGATACGCAGTATTTT
j_gene: TRBJ2-3
abundance: -
v_gene: TRBV7-9
d_gene: TRBD2

CDR3aa: CSAIDGTYEQYF
CDR3nt: TGCAGCGCCATCGACGGAACCTACGAGCAGTACTTC
j_gene: TRBJ2-7
abundance: many
v_gene: TRBV29-1
d_gene: -

CDR3aa: CASSLPEPSSYNEQFF
CDR3nt: TGCGCCAGCAGCTTGCCGGAGCCGAGCTCCTACAATGAGCAGTTCTTC
j_gene: TRBJ2-1
abundance: few
v_gene: TRBV5-1
d_gene: -

CDR3aa: CSVEEGFYSPDTQYF
CDR3nt: TGCAGCGTTGAAGAAGGGTTTTACAGCCCAGATACGCAGTATTTT
j_gene: TRBJ2-3
abundance: many
v_gene: TRBV29-1
d_gene: -

CDR3aa: CASSEFPLAELNNEQFF
CDR3nt: TGTGCCAGCAGTGAATTCCCCCTAGCGGAATTAAACAATGAGCAGTTCTTC
j_gene: TRBJ2-1
abundance: -
v_gene: TRBV2
d_gene: TRBD2

CDR3aa: CASSYSGGPTDTQYF
CDR3nt: TGTGCCAGCAGTTACTCCGGGGGACCGACAGATACGCAGTATTTT
j_gene: TRBJ2-3
abundance: many
v_gene: TRBV6-5
d_gene: -

CDR3aa: CASSLSSSEETQYF
CDR3nt: TGTGCCAGCAGTTTATCCTCTAGCGAAGAGACCCAGTACTTC
j_gene: TRBJ2-5
abundance: -
v_gene: TRBV28
d_gene: -

CDR3aa: CASSQDVAENYEQYF
CDR3nt: TGCGCCAGCAGCCAAGATGTGGCAGAGAATTACGAGCAGTACTTC
j_gene: TRBJ2-7
abundance: many
v_gene: TRBV4-3
d_gene: -

CDR3aa: CASRPGLTPETQYF
CDR3nt: TGTGCCAGCAGGCCAGGACTAACACCGGAGACCCAGTACTTC
j_gene: TRBJ2-5
abundance: -
v_gene: TRBV12-3/TRBV12-4
d_gene: -

CDR3aa: CASSFHGGLLGEQYF
CDR3nt: TGTGCCAGCAGCTTTCATGGGGGTCTGCTGGGTGAGCAGTACTTC
j_gene: TRBJ2-7
abundance: -
v_gene: TRBV7-9
d_gene: -

CDR3aa: CASSQDRFLSGNTIYF
CDR3nt: TGCGCCAGCAGCCAAGATAGATTCCTCTCTGGAAACACCATATATTTT
j_gene: TRBJ1-3
abundance: -
v_gene: TRBV4-3
d_gene: -

CDR3aa: CASSPTGPTPLQETQYF
CDR3nt: TGTGCCAGCAGTCCTACGGGACCTACACCTCTACAAGAGACCCAGTACTTC
j_gene: TRBJ2-5
abundance: few
v_gene: TRBV12-3/TRBV12-4
d_gene: -

CDR3aa: CASSLGTGGYEQYF
CDR3nt: TGTGCCAGCAGCTTGGGGACAGGGGGCTACGAGCAGTACTTC
j_gene: TRBJ2-7
abundance: many
v_gene: TRBV12-3/TRBV12-4
d_gene: TRBD1

CDR3aa: CASSPSWGDYHYEQYF
CDR3nt: TGTGCCAGCAGTCCATCCTGGGGGGACTACCACTACGAGCAGTACTTC
j_gene: TRBJ2-7
abundance: few
v_gene: TRBV27
d_gene: TRBD2

CDR3aa: CASSIGDSLNTEAFF
CDR3nt: TGTGCCAGTAGTATCGGGGACAGTCTGAACACTGAAGCTTTCTTT
j_gene: TRBJ1-1
abundance: -
v_gene: TRBV19
d_gene: TRBD1

CDR3aa: CASSISPRATYEQYF
CDR3nt: TGTGCCAGTAGTATCTCCCCGAGAGCCACCTACGAGCAGTACTTC
j_gene: TRBJ2-7
abundance: once
v_gene: TRBV19
d_gene: -

CDR3aa: CASSSPSSGLGEQYF
CDR3nt: TGTGCCAGCAGTTCCCCAAGCTCAGGGCTCGGCGAGCAGTACTTC
j_gene: TRBJ2-7
abundance: -
v_gene: TRBV6-5
d_gene: -

CDR3aa: CASSSSPPSSPRSGKQYF
CDR3nt: TGCGCCAGCAGCTCCTCACCCCCATCGAGCCCCCGGTCGGGGAAGCAGTACTTC
j_gene: TRBJ2-7
abundance: -
v_gene: TRBV5-1
d_gene: -

CDR3aa: CASSLVTGAVTGELFF
CDR3nt: TGTGCCAGCAGCTTAGTTACGGGGGCAGTCACCGGGGAGCTGTTTTTT
j_gene: TRBJ2-2
abundance: many
v_gene: TRBV7-2
d_gene: -

CDR3aa: CSVGTGGNEKLFF
CDR3nt: TGCAGCGTTGGAACAGGGGGCAATGAAAAACTGTTTTTT
j_gene: TRBJ1-4
abundance: -
v_gene: TRBV29-1
d_gene: TRBD1

CDR3aa: CASSPNRGTYEQYF
CDR3nt: TGCGCCAGCAGCCCGAACAGGGGGACCTACGAGCAGTACTTC
j_gene: TRBJ2-7
abundance: many
v_gene: TRBV4-1
d_gene: TRBD1

CDR3aa: CASRRDNTAQYF
CDR3nt: TGTGCCAGCAGGAGGGACAATACAGCGCAGTATTTT
j_gene: TRBJ2-3
abundance: many
v_gene: TRBV7-9
d_gene: -

CDR3aa: CASSGGTGSGEQYF
CDR3nt: TGTGCCAGCAGCGGAGGGACGGGGTCTGGTGAGCAGTACTTC
j_gene: TRBJ2-7
abundance: -
v_gene: TRBV5-5
d_gene: -

CDR3aa: CSAKTWDTEAFF
CDR3nt: TGCAGTGCTAAGACATGGGACACTGAAGCTTTCTTT
j_gene: TRBJ1-1
abundance: few
v_gene: TRBV20-1
d_gene: -

CDR3aa: CASSSTTGGSNQPQHF
CDR3nt: TGTGCCAGCAGTTCAACAACAGGGGGTAGCAATCAGCCCCAGCATTTT
j_gene: TRBJ1-5
abundance: -
v_gene: TRBV12-3/TRBV12-4
d_gene: TRBD1

CDR3aa: CASSENNIFNQPQHF
CDR3nt: TGTGCCAGCAGTGAGAACAATATTTTTAATCAGCCCCAGCATTTT
j_gene: TRBJ1-5
abundance: few
v_gene: TRBV2
d_gene: -

CDR3aa: CASSQPPGRYEQYF
CDR3nt: TGTGCCAGCAGCCAACCCCCCGGCCGCTACGAGCAGTACTTC
j_gene: TRBJ2-7
abundance: -
v_gene: TRBV6-2/TRBV6-3
d_gene: -

CDR3aa: CAWTLGGEAFF
CDR3nt: TGTGCCTGGACCCTCGGGGGTGAAGCTTTCTTT
j_gene: TRBJ1-1
abundance: many
v_gene: TRBV30
d_gene: -

CDR3aa: CASSLSAPPPMEQYF
CDR3nt: TGTGCCAGCAGTTTATCGGCCCCTCCCCCGATGGAGCAGTACTTC
j_gene: TRBJ2-7
abundance: many
v_gene: TRBV27
d_gene: -

CDR3aa: CASSWGGRQTEAFF
CDR3nt: TGTGCCAGCAGCTGGGGGGGGAGGCAAACTGAAGCTTTCTTT
j_gene: TRBJ1-1
abundance: -
v_gene: TRBV11-2
d_gene: -

CDR3aa: CASRPAIGSPLHF
CDR3nt: TGTGCCAGCAGACCCGCGATCGGTTCACCCCTCCACTTT
j_gene: TRBJ1-6
abundance: -
v_gene: TRBV5-4
d_gene: -

CDR3aa: CASSSQRDSHPYEQYF
CDR3nt: TGTGCCAGCAGCTCCCAACGGGACAGCCATCCCTACGAGCAGTACTTC
j_gene: TRBJ2-7
abundance: -
v_gene: TRBV5-6
d_gene: TRBD1

CDR3aa: CASSNGLAFEQYF
CDR3nt: TGTGCCAGTAGTAACGGACTAGCTTTCGAGCAGTACTTC
j_gene: TRBJ2-7
abundance: -
v_gene: TRBV19
d_gene: TRBD2

CDR3aa: CAWSVLPAYEQYF
CDR3nt: TGTGCCTGGAGTGTACTCCCAGCCTACGAGCAGTACTTC
j_gene: TRBJ2-7
abundance: -
v_gene: TRBV30
d_gene: -

CDR3aa: CASSDIGPSSSYEQYF
CDR3nt: TGTGCCAGCAGTGACATCGGTCCTAGCAGCTCCTACGAGCAGTACTTC
j_gene: TRBJ2-7
abundance: few
v_gene: TRBV2
d_gene: -

CDR3aa: CASSFLDRGTNYGYTF
CDR3nt: TGTGCCAGCAGTTTTTTAGATCGGGGGACTAACTATGGCTACACCTTC
j_gene: TRBJ1-2
abundance: -
v_gene: TRBV12-3/TRBV12-4
d_gene: -

CDR3aa: CASSSGAVSNTEAFF
CDR3nt: TGTGCCAGCAGTTCGGGGGCAGTGTCGAACACTGAAGCTTTCTTT
j_gene: TRBJ1-1
abundance: few
v_gene: TRBV27
d_gene: -

CDR3aa: CASSAGGGPLHF
CDR3nt: TGTGCCAGCAGCGCGGGGGGGGGTCCCCTCCACTTT
j_gene: TRBJ1-6
abundance: -
v_gene: TRBV9
d_gene: -

CDR3aa: CASSLVEWQYEQYF
CDR3nt: TGTGCCAGCAGCTTAGTGGAGTGGCAATACGAGCAGTACTTC
j_gene: TRBJ2-7
abundance: many
v_gene: TRBV7-2
d_gene: -